This T cell receptor (beta chain) came from a study of Graves' ophthalmopathy and Graves' hyperthyroidism. Across the whole study: Stable hyperthyroidism denotes an absence of ophthalmopathy throughout 18 months of follow-up. Study-level points and caveats: A model built from 13 signatures distinguished ophthalmopathy from stable hyperthyroidism with 85% to 90% sensitivity and less than 83% specificity.

Patients were excluded if they had other autoimmune diseases or uncontrolled infections, and likewise if pregnancy or lactation applied. The authors amplified TCR beta CDR3 regions, and they did so from RNA transcripts for repertoire sequencing. The first-round RT-PCR employed HTBI primers together with the Qiagen OneStep RT-PCR kit. A multiplex PCR was then performed as the second round. TCRdb re-called the multiplex PCR reads through MiXCR, storing one row per CDR3 protein. The sample includes about 590,000 distinct CDR3 sequences, about two fifths of them seen just once. Germline values: CDR1 SNHLY, CDR2 FYNNEI. This CDR3 is 13 amino acids long. J was trimmed by 9 bases and V by 5 bases; bases with no gene match: 6. In regard to this clonotype: No antigen is known for it.

The sample comprised peripheral blood or thyroid tissue (not recorded which). The source of this sequence is an adult man with Graves' hyperthyroidism. The V call is TRBV2, the J call TRBJ2-5; 10 bases line up with TRBD1. The CDR3 reads CASSSGQGEAQYF. The DNA of the CDR3 is TGTGCCAGCAGTTCCGGACAGGGGGAGGCCCAGTACTTC.